This entry describes one TCR beta chain. Its antigen is as yet unknown. Using immunoSEQ multiplex PCR, the repertoire was profiled, and TCRdb retains in-frame clones only, with some absent. The sample contains hundreds of thousands of clones, about 74% of which appear only once. The sample originates from a study of shared clonotypes between healthy human individuals. General study results and limits: Tissue TCR repertoires likely differ from these blood-only repertoires. Naive subsets generally exceeded memory subsets in estimated richness.

The CDR3 is 11 residues long. Everyone who donated was a Caucasian adult who lived in Nashville, Tennessee. Input material: memory CD4+ T cells sorted from blood. Noted subset: CD45RA-negative fraction. The chain joins TRBV1 to TRBJ2-3; TRBD2, the table's D call, was not compared with the DNA. TRBV1 is noted as a pseudogene. This TCR was recovered from a man between 25 and 39 years old in good health. CDR3 bases: TGCACCCGCGGTCGCCCAGATACGCAGTATTTT. Translation gives CTRGRPDTQYF.